This T cell receptor (beta chain) was sequenced during a study of cytomegalovirus exposure and HLA in healthy donors. Germline trimming cut 4 bases from V and 4 bases from J; bases unmatched to any gene: 13. The CDR3 is 17 amino acids. Germline values: CDR1 SGHTA, CDR2 FQGNSA. The PCR had 60 Vbeta and 13 Jbeta primers. Libraries were prepared by immunoSEQ multiplex PCR; TCRdb keeps only in-frame clonotypes and omits some of them. The sample comprises some 140,000 clones, roughly four fifths of which are singletons, and about 3% rests with the top ten. This clone showed up just a few times. Its antigen is not known. Regarding the study as a whole: A later analysis associated around 17,000 TCR beta sequences with HLA alleles at a 0.05 false discovery rate. TCR association rates varied by HLA locus in a later analysis, with DRB1 highest and HLA-C lowest.

At collection, donors were nominally healthy, but unrecorded immune exposures were probable. The clonotype was recovered from a man younger than 45 in good health and CMV-seronegative. This chain links TRBV7-2 with TRBJ1-3, with 7 positions matching TRBD1. Input material: PBMCs. The CDR3: CASSSIHRGGGGNTIYF. The CDR3 DNA follows: TGTGCCAGCAGCTCGATTCACAGGGGAGGAGGAGGAAACACCATATATTTT.